Below are 25 T cell receptor beta chains sequenced from a single sample in a study of OX40 agonist ivuxolimab in advanced cancers. TCRdb's copy holds only in-frame clones and misses some; the assay was immunoSEQ multiplex PCR. The data show roughly 81,000 clones, with approximately 90% seen just once and 0.47% held by the top ten. The source material was CD4+ or CD8+ T cells sorted from blood, sampled in a trial of the OX40 agonist ivuxolimab. All receptors come from an adult with an advanced solid tumor such as melanoma, head and neck, liver or kidney cancer.

The genes are TRBV4-2 and TRBJ1-3; D possibly corresponds to TRBD1 (5 bases). Trimming took off 7 bases at V and 1 base at J, with 20 bases between the two ends. From germline, CDR1 is LGHNA and CDR2 YNFKEQ. CDR3 length: 17 amino acids. CDR3 in amino acids: CASTPLPLGTSGNTIYF. CDR3 bases: TGTGCCAGCACCCCCCTTCCTTTGGGGACTTCTGGAAACACCATATATTTT.

This clone was observed once. Mismatch with germline at one junction end may stem from a read error. The V gene is TRBV6-6, the J gene TRBJ1-1; 8 nucleotides line up with TRBD1. This CDR3 contains 13 residues. Germline-derived CDR1 and CDR2 are MNHNY and SVGAGI (reference sequence). The CDR3 is CASTNDRDRSLGF. CDR3 DNA sequence: TGTGCCAGCACCAATGACCGGGACAGGTCACTGGGGTTT.

The genes are TRBV28 and TRBJ1-2; the D is unclear. Germline V gene data show CDR1 as MDHEN and CDR2 as SYDVKM. Trimming took off 0 bases at V and 6 bases at J, with 5 bases between the two ends. CDR3 length equals 12 residues. CDR3 protein: CASSLWVDGYTF. The CDR3 DNA is TGTGCCAGCAGTTTATGGGTCGATGGCTACACCTTC.

The genes are TRBV18 and TRBJ2-5, with D tentatively TRBD2 (7 bases). The CDR3 extends over 15 amino acids. Trimming removed 3 bases at V and 5 bases at J, with 16 bases between. Germline CDR1 KGHSH, CDR2 LQKENI. The CDR3 DNA follows: TGTGCCAGCTCACCCCCACTAGCGCAGGGGGAGACCCAGTACTTC. As protein: CASSPPLAQGETQYF.

The rearrangement links TRBV7-8 to TRBJ1-2, with D unclear. CDR1 is SGHVS, CDR2 FQNEAQ, per germline. This CDR3 region has 16 residues. V shed 5 bases and J shed 5 bases, with 21 bases lying between them. The CDR3 reads CASSPRGQREGYGYTF. CDR3 sequence (DNA): TGTGCCAGCAGCCCCCGCGGGCAGCGAGAAGGTTATGGCTACACCTTC.

This clone has just one count. The V gene is TRBV5-1, the J gene TRBJ2-3; D might be TRBD1 (6 bases). V shed 3 bases and J shed 5 bases, with 16 bases lying between them. Germline V gene data show CDR1 as SGHRS and CDR2 as YFSETQ. The CDR3 contains 15 residues. CDR3 residues: CASSSPRGSGDTQYF. CDR3 nucleotide sequence: TGCGCCAGCAGCTCCCCCAGGGGCTCGGGAGATACGCAGTATTTT.

The chain couples TRBV15 to TRBJ2-7; 8 bases agree with TRBD1. Trimming took 3 bases from V and 3 from J; bases not matched to a gene: 1. Looked up from germline, CDR1 is LNHNV and CDR2 is YYDKDF (reference sequence). There are 13 residues in the CDR3. This chain's CDR3 is CATSRDRVYEQYF. As DNA, the CDR3 is TGTGCCACCAGCAGGGACAGGGTCTACGAGCAGTACTTC.

Only one count was recorded for this clone. J is TRBJ1-3 and V is TRBV28; D ambiguous. Germline V gene data show CDR1 as MDHEN and CDR2 as SYDVKM. The CDR3 loop spans 14 amino acids. Trimming took 4 bases from V and 4 from J, leaving 11 bases between them. The CDR3 protein is CASSYSNTGNTIYF. In nucleotides, the CDR3 is TGTGCCAGCAGTTATTCGAATACAGGAAACACCATATATTTT. Looking up the rest from reference TRBV28 and TRBJ1-3 gives the full variable domain: DVKVTQSSRYLVKRTGEKVFLECVQDMDHENMFWYRQDPGLGLRLIYFSYDVKMKEKGDIPEGYSVSREKKERFSLILESASTNQTSMYLCASSYSNTGNTIYFGEGSWLTVV.

This rearrangement joins TRBV9 to TRBJ2-1; a possible D gene is TRBD2 (6 bases). The V and J ends lost 4 bases and 4 bases respectively, with 21 bases between them. Germline CDR1 and CDR2: SGDLS and YYNGEE. The CDR3 length is 17 residues. The CDR3 DNA reads TGTGCCAGCAGCCCAACACCCACTAGTGGGGGGTACAATGAGCAGTTCTTC. It codes for CASSPTPTSGGYNEQFF.

This clone was picked up a small number of times. The chain couples TRBV2 to TRBJ1-2; D uncertain. The CDR3 length is 13 residues. The V end lost 8 bases, the J end lost 4 bases, and 14 bases lay between the germline ends. The germline CDR1 and CDR2 sequences are SNHLY and FYNNEI. CDR3 region: CASGEGSFYGYTF. CDR3 bases: TGTGCCAGCGGAGAAGGGTCCTTCTATGGCTACACCTTC.

This clone came up a few times. The chain combines TRBV7-3 with TRBJ1-1; no clear D. This CDR3 region has 13 residues. The germline gives CDR1 SGHTA, CDR2 FQGTGA. Trimming left V 4 bases short and J 1 base short, with 7 bases between. The CDR3 region has the DNA TGTGCCAGCAGCTCCGATTGGAACACTGAAGCTTTCTTT. Encoded protein: CASSSDWNTEAFF.

The CDR3 nucleotides read TGTGCCAGCCAGAGGACAGGGGGCATGTCAGATACGCAGTATTTT. This gives the protein CASQRTGGMSDTQYF. V usage is TRBV19 and J usage is TRBJ2-3, with 11 bases aligning to TRBD1. Losses at the gene ends were 9 bases for V and 4 bases for J; bases not matched to a gene: 9. This CDR3 contains 15 residues. Germline assignment: CDR1 LNHDA and CDR2 SQIVND (reference sequence).

The chain couples TRBV5-5 to TRBJ1-2, with D maybe TRBD1 (6 bases). CDR1 and CDR2 from the germline V gene are SGHKS and YYEKEE (reference sequence). The CDR3 has 16 residues. V lost 4 bases to trimming and J lost 7 bases, with 23 bases between them. CDR3 region: CASSDLTTGLAVGYTF. The DNA for the CDR3 is TGTGCCAGCAGCGACCTGACGACAGGCCTTGCGGTTGGCTACACCTTC.

This clone was observed a handful of times. This specimen includes other DNA sequences encoding the same CDR3. This chain links TRBV2 with TRBJ1-2; no firm D call. CDR1 and CDR2 (germline): SNHLY, FYNNEI. The CDR3 loop spans 12 amino acids. V shed 1 base and J shed 4 bases, with 4 bases lying between them. The CDR3 loop is CASSEDSYGYTF. CDR3 nucleotide sequence: TGTGCCAGCAGTGAAGACAGCTATGGCTACACCTTC.

The chain couples TRBV7-2 to TRBJ2-2; no firm D call. The closer fit of TRBJ1-3 to the DNA end suggests the J call may be wrong. The germline gives CDR1 SGHTA, CDR2 FQGNSA. The CDR3 sequence is 13 residues long. CDR3 residues: CASSNGPGNTIYF. The CDR3 bases are TGTGCCAGCAGCAACGGCCCGGGAAACACCATATATTTT.

V is TRBV6-6 and J is TRBJ1-1, with 7 nucleotides matching TRBD1. CDR1 and CDR2 (germline): MNHNY, SVGAGI (reference sequence). V shed 5 bases and J 2 bases; nucleotides not matched to a gene: 2. This CDR3 is 13 amino acids long. In DNA, the CDR3 is TGTGCCAGCAGTGACAGGGCCAACACTGAAGCTTTCTTT. This gives the protein CASSDRANTEAFF.

This chain joins TRBV6-6 and TRBJ1-1; no clear D. Germline CDR1 MNHNY, CDR2 SVGAGI (reference sequence). The V end lost 0 bases, the J end lost 1 base, and 3 bases lay between the germline ends. The CDR3 runs to 13 residues. The CDR3 is CASSYSSNTEAFF. The CDR3 nucleotides are TGTGCCAGCAGTTACTCTTCGAACACTGAAGCTTTCTTT.

This clone was seen many times. The CDR3 sequence: CASSKTGAKSPQHF. CDR3 sequence (DNA): TGTGCCAGCAGCAAAACAGGGGCGAAGTCGCCCCAGCATTTT. V and J are TRBV6-6 and TRBJ1-5; the match to TRBD1 covers 7 bases. V shed 6 bases, J shed 9 bases, and the junction held 11 bases outside the gene matches. The germline CDR1 and CDR2 sequences are MNHNY and SVGAGI (reference sequence). The CDR3 has 14 amino acids.

The genes are TRBV6-1 and TRBJ1-5; D is perhaps TRBD1 (6 bases). Germline CDR1 reads MNHNS; CDR2 reads SASEGT. The CDR3 consists of 13 residues. Between the trimmed V and J ends, which lost 7 bases and 6 bases, there was a span of 13 bases. Here the CDR3 DNA reads TGTGCCAGCACTCGACAGGATTTTCAGCCCCAGCATTTT. It encodes CASTRQDFQPQHF.

The chain uses TRBV5-6 and TRBJ2-5; D gene unclear. This CDR3 has 13 amino acids. Germline V gene data show CDR1 as SGHDT and CDR2 as YYEEEE. V lost 4 bases and J 5 bases, leaving 12 bases between the germline ends. As DNA, the CDR3 is TGTGCCAGCAGCAAACCCCCGAGTGAGACCCAGTACTTC. Amino acid sequence: CASSKPPSETQYF.

The chain has TRBV12-2 and TRBJ2-7; TRBD1, the D gene given by the table, was not confirmed from the DNA. TRBV12-2 is listed as a pseudogene. This CDR3 has 19 amino acids. DNA for the CDR3: TGTGCAAGTCGCCCCCTCCCACAGGGGGGCAACGTGAAGGGCTACGAGCAGTACTTC. Translation gives CASRPLPQGGNVKGYEQYF.

V gene TRBV4-1 combines with J gene TRBJ1-3; possibly TRBD1 for D (5 bases). The V gene lost 1 base and the J gene lost 4 bases, with 20 bases spanning the gap. The germline V gene has CDR1 MGHRA and CDR2 YSYEKL. The CDR3 extends over 18 amino acids. The CDR3 spells CASSQGTMVTGPGNTIYF. The CDR3 DNA reads as TGCGCCAGCAGCCAAGGGACGATGGTCACAGGACCCGGAAACACCATATATTTT.

This clone was counted only a few times. The chain has TRBV9 and TRBJ1-3; TRBD1 might be the D (5 bases). Trimming took 0 bases from V and 4 from J, leaving 8 bases between them. There are 14 residues in the CDR3. Germline V gene sequence: CDR1 SGDLS, CDR2 YYNGEE. In nucleotides, the CDR3 is TGTGCCAGCAGCGTAGCAGGGTGGGGAAACACCATATATTTT. Protein: CASSVAGWGNTIYF.

This clone was counted a few times. The V and J genes are TRBV4-3 and TRBJ2-1; 8 bases agree with TRBD2. CDR3 length: 18 amino acids. V trimming: 1 base; J trimming: 2 bases; junction bases outside the gene matches: 10. Germline V gene sequence: CDR1 LGHNA, CDR2 YSLEER. The CDR3 DNA follows: TGCGCCAGCAGCCAAGCTCTCCTGACGCGGGGGGCCTACAATGAGCAGTTCTTC. Its protein product is CASSQALLTRGAYNEQFF.

This sequence joins TRBV28 and TRBJ2-3; TRBD1 might be the D (5 bases). The CDR3 has 13 residues. V dropped 2 bases and J dropped 4 bases, with 7 bases sitting between them. CDR1 is MDHEN and CDR2 is SYDVKM in the germline V gene. The CDR3 region is CASSLQGADTQYF. DNA of the CDR3: TGTGCCAGCAGTTTACAGGGTGCAGATACGCAGTATTTT.